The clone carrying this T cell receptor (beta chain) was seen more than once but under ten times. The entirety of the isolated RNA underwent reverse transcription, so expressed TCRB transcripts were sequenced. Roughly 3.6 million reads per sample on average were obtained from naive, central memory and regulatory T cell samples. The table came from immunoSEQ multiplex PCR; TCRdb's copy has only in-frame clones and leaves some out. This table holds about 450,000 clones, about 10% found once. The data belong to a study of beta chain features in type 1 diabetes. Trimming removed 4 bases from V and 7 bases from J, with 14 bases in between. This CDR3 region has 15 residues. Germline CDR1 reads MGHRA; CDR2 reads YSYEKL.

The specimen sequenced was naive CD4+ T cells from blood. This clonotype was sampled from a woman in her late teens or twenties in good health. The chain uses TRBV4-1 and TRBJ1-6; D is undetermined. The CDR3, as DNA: TGCGCCAGCAGCCTTGCCAGTGGCAGGAATTCACCCCTCCACTTT. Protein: CASSLASGRNSPLHF.